This TCR beta chain was sequenced for a study of blood T cell repertoires in COVID-19. The trim removed 0 bases at V and 4 bases at J, leaving 5 bases unmatched. Germline V lookup: CDR1 SGHAT, CDR2 FQNNGV. This CDR3 spans 15 amino acids. Authors' processing steps: Amplification of reference gene primers was used by the study to estimate nucleated cell counts. Only in-frame clones appear in the TCRdb table, and some are missing; sequencing was by immunoSEQ multiplex PCR. The D gene and trimming were derived from the DNA, and the V and J assignments and clone size from that table. The table has roughly 150,000 clones, about 88% seen once.

The sample consisted of peripheral blood. This chain connects TRBV11-2 to TRBJ1-2; 7 nucleotides line up with TRBD1. The origin of this receptor is a man in his sixties with active or convalescent COVID-19. The CDR3 sequence is CASSLDIGQAYGYTF. The CDR3 DNA follows: TGTGCCAGCAGCTTAGATATAGGACAGGCCTATGGCTACACCTTC.